The 9 T cell receptor beta chains listed next were all sequenced from one sample in a study of blood T cell repertoires in COVID-19 (TCRdb year 2020). The library was obtained by the immunoSEQ multiplex PCR assay. TCRdb took this table from immuneACCESS and kept in-frame rearrangements with V and J called. Such tables lack part of the clones; where checked against another copy, unresolved V genes explain under half of the gap, and the rest is unexplained. A total of about 200,000 clones appear in this sample, around four fifths of them only once. 6.5% to 8.5% of the sample comes from the top ten. The sample comprised peripheral blood. The receptors originated from a human donor with acute or convalescent COVID-19. The donor label of this sample is uncertain.

This chain links TRBV28 with TRBJ2-5, with D unclear. CDR1 and CDR2 from the germline V gene are MDHEN and SYDVKM. CDR3 size: 13 residues. The ends were cut back, 2 bases at V and 10 bases at J, with 14 bases in the middle. The CDR3 spells CASSLNSGLIQYF. DNA for the CDR3: TGTGCCAGCAGTTTAAATAGTGGGCTAATCCAGTACTTC.

This chain joins TRBV7-9 and TRBJ1-1; TRBD1 might be the D (5 bases). Germline V gene data show CDR1 as SEHNR and CDR2 as FQNEAQ (reference sequence). V shed 4 bases and J shed 1 base, with 16 bases lying between them. CDR3 size: 16 residues. CDR3 amino acids: CASSSALGRGNTEAFF. CDR3 nucleotide sequence: TGTGCCAGCAGCTCCGCCCTTGGGAGGGGGAACACTGAAGCTTTCTTT.

The chain links TRBV21-1 to TRBJ2-1; the table's D call of TRBD2 was not tested on the DNA. TRBV21-1 is shown as a pseudogene. This CDR3 region has 15 residues. DNA of the CDR3: TGTGCCAGCAGCAAAGAGGATAGGCAGAGGGTTTGGCAGTTCTTC. Its protein is CASSKEDRQRVWQFF.

The genes are TRBV30 and TRBJ2-2; D is possibly TRBD1 (6 bases). There are 15 residues in the CDR3. CDR1 GTSNPN and CDR2 SVGIG come from the germline V gene (reference sequence). V dropped 3 bases and J dropped 1 base, with 12 bases sitting between them. The CDR3 nucleotides read TGTGCCTGGAGCCAGGGGCAATTGAACACCGGGGAGCTGTTTTTT. Protein sequence: CAWSQGQLNTGELFF.

This clone was counted a few times. The chain has TRBV27 and TRBJ1-6, with 9 positions matching TRBD1. Germline CDR1 and CDR2: MNHEY and SMNVEV (reference sequence). The CDR3 sequence is 14 residues long. V dropped 5 bases and J dropped 6; count of bases not matched to a gene: 2. The CDR3 spells CASSPQGANSPLHF. CDR3 coding DNA: TGTGCCAGCAGTCCACAGGGGGCTAATTCACCCCTCCACTTT.

The rearrangement uses TRBV7-8 and TRBJ2-2; perhaps TRBD2 as D (5 bases). Trimming cost V 4 bases and J 1 base, with 7 bases left between them. The CDR3 has 14 residues. CDR1 is SGHVS and CDR2 is FQNEAQ in the germline V gene. CDR3 residues: CASSYSGNTGELFF. The CDR3 bases are TGTGCCAGCAGCTACAGCGGGAACACCGGGGAGCTGTTTTTT.

The chain is built from TRBV27 and TRBJ2-1, with TRBD2 matching over 10 bases. V lost 1 base to trimming and J lost 9 bases; unmatched junction nucleotides: 12. Germline CDR1 and CDR2: MNHEY and SMNVEV (reference sequence). The CDR3 is 17 amino acids. CDR3 region: CASSLLSTSGFYAEQFF. Here the CDR3 DNA reads TGTGCCAGCAGTTTATTATCGACTAGCGGGTTTTACGCTGAGCAGTTCTTC.

This chain uses TRBV19 with TRBJ2-1; D possibly corresponds to TRBD2 (5 bases). Germline V gives CDR1 LNHDA, CDR2 SQIVND (reference sequence). CDR3 size: 15 residues. V gave up 6 bases and J gave up 0 bases, with 12 bases separating them. The CDR3 DNA is TGTGCCAGTAGCATCTATACTAGCTCCTACAATGAGCAGTTCTTC. Translating gives CASSIYTSSYNEQFF. Together with reference TRBV19 and TRBJ2-1, the CDR3 gives the full variable domain: DGGITQSPKYLFRKEGQNVTLSCEQNLNHDAMYWYRQDPGQGLRLIYYSQIVNDFQKGDIAEGYSVSREKKESFPLTVTSAQKNPTAFYLCASSIYTSSYNEQFFGPGTRLTVL.

This sequence joins TRBV5-1 and TRBJ2-7; 7 bases map to TRBD1. The CDR3 contains 14 residues. Looked up from germline, CDR1 is SGHRS and CDR2 is YFSETQ. The trim removed 5 bases at V and 4 bases at J, leaving 9 bases unmatched. CDR3 bases: TGCGCCAGCAGTTCGGAAGGGGGCAATTACGAGCAGTACTTC. This codes for CASSSEGGNYEQYF. The variable domain in full, with the rest retrieved from reference TRBV5-1 and TRBJ2-7, is KAGVTQTPRYLIKTRGQQVTLSCSPISGHRSVSWYQQTPGQGLQFLFEYFSETQRNKGNFPGRFSGRQFSNSRSEMNVSTLELGDSALYLCASSSEGGNYEQYFGPGTRLTVT.